This T cell receptor (beta chain) was identified during a study of blood T cell repertoires in COVID-19. Study-level information: Spain, Italy and the United States supplied samples that represented acute and convalescent COVID-19. Sample material is recorded as cDNA or gDNA derived from T cells, B-cell-depleted T cells, or PBMCs.

The CDR3 is made up of 15 amino acids. V gave up 3 bases and J gave up 5 bases, with 16 bases separating them. Germline CDR1 is LNHDA and CDR2 is SQIVND (reference sequence). Only in-frame clones appear in the TCRdb table, and some are missing; sequencing was by immunoSEQ multiplex PCR. Among about 240,000 clones listed, around 90% were seen once. This sequence joins TRBV19 and TRBJ1-1, with a possible D match to TRBD1 (6 bases). This sequence originates from a woman in her 70s with active or convalescent COVID-19. The sample was peripheral blood. The CDR3 sequence is CASSMVQGSLTEAFF. The CDR3 nucleotides read TGTGCCAGTAGTATGGTACAGGGAAGCTTAACTGAAGCTTTCTTT.